The 9 T cell receptor beta chains below all came from one sample that was sequenced in a study of human T cells and chemical hapten exposure. The time point is: patch test 3, about 24 weeks after DPC sensitization. The treatment denotes: therapeutic diphenylcyclopropenone sensitization with weekly scalp DPC. Each CDR3 protein gets one entry after TCRdb re-called the RACE reads with MiXCR. The sample has approximately 80,000 distinct CDR3 sequences, about a tenth seen once. Sample: whole blood, taken in connection with sensitization to the hapten diphenylcyclopropenone (DPC). All receptors derive from a woman in her forties or fifties with alopecia areata. Some clones in this sample may be carry-over from other donors' samples.

This clonotype was seen ten or more times. The chain couples TRBV7-3 to TRBJ2-2, with 12 bases lining up with TRBD2. CDR3 size: 21 residues. Losses at the gene ends were 0 bases for V and 3 bases for J; bases not matched to a gene: 14. In germline, CDR1 is SGHTA, CDR2 FQGTGA. DNA for the CDR3: TGTGCCAGCAGCTTAACAGGGGAACTAGCGGGAGGTGCGGGCGACACCGGGGAGCTGTTTTTT. This encodes CASSLTGELAGGAGDTGELFF.

This clonotype was seen ten or more times. The chain recombines TRBV20-1 with TRBJ1-5, with D tentatively TRBD1 (5 bases). Trimming left V 3 bases short and J 7 bases short, with 13 bases between. This CDR3 is built from 13 residues. Germline V CDR1 and CDR2: DFQATT, SNEGSKA (reference sequence). This chain's CDR3 is CSASGGINQPQHF. The CDR3 coding sequence is TGCAGTGCTAGTGGGGGGATTAACCAGCCCCAGCATTTT.

This clonotype was observed at least ten times. The chain links TRBV5-1 to TRBJ2-2, with 7 positions matching TRBD2. The CDR3 extends over 15 amino acids. CDR1 is SGHRS, CDR2 YFSETQ, per germline. Trimming removed 6 bases from V and 1 base from J; junction bases left unmatched: 6. CDR3 sequence: CASTLLAENTGELFF. CDR3 DNA sequence: TGCGCCAGCACCCTCCTAGCGGAGAACACCGGGGAGCTGTTTTTT.

This clonotype occurred many times. CDR3 amino acids: CASSSTNTDTQYF. The CDR3 region has the DNA TGTGCCAGCAGCTCCACTAACACAGATACGCAGTATTTT. The chain has TRBV7-2 and TRBJ2-3; no clear D. This CDR3 region has 13 residues. V was shortened by 4 bases and J by 2 bases, with 7 bases between the two germline ends. Germline-derived CDR1 and CDR2 are SGHTA and FQGNSA.

This clonotype came up a few times. The gene calls are TRBV7-2 and TRBJ1-2, with a tentative D call TRBD1 (6 bases). The CDR3 has 15 amino acids. The V and J ends lost 3 bases and 4 bases respectively, with 15 bases between them. Per the germline V gene, CDR1 is SGHTA and CDR2 is FQGNSA. CDR3 DNA sequence: TGTGCCAGCAGCTTGCATATGGGACAAACCTATGGCTACACCTTC. Translated, it gives CASSLHMGQTYGYTF.

The genes are TRBV7-9 and TRBJ2-7; either TRBD1 or TRBD2 may fit D (5 bases each). This CDR3 contains 14 residues. Trimming cost V 5 bases and J 6 bases, with 17 bases left between them. CDR1 and CDR2 (germline): SEHNR, FQNEAQ (reference sequence). CDR3 loop: CASSKEGKEVEQYF. The CDR3 nucleotides are TGTGCCAGCAGCAAAGAGGGGAAAGAGGTCGAGCAGTACTTC.

In this sample, this clonotype turned up a few times. V usage is TRBV20-1 and J usage is TRBJ1-5; D ambiguous. Trimming left V 6 bases short and J 0 bases short, with 6 bases between. The CDR3 loop spans 12 amino acids. CDR1 and CDR2 (germline): DFQATT, SNEGSKA (reference sequence). The DNA for the CDR3 is TGCAGTGCCCAGGCTAGCAATCAGCCCCAGCATTTT. Translating it yields CSAQASNQPQHF.

The CDR3, as DNA: TGTGCCAGCAGTTACGGGACAGCCCCCACGCCCCTCCACTTT. Translating it yields CASSYGTAPTPLHF. The rearrangement links TRBV6-5 to TRBJ1-6; 7 nucleotides agree with TRBD1. V dropped 2 bases and J dropped 13; count of bases not matched to a gene: 8. The CDR3 is 14 residues long. In germline, CDR1 is MNHEY, CDR2 SVGAGI.

This clonotype has a count of ten or more. This chain joins TRBV14 and TRBJ2-1; TRBD2 agrees at 10 bases. Germline-derived CDR1 and CDR2 are SGHDN and FVKESK. CDR3 size: 16 residues. The V segment lost 3 bases and the J segment 4 bases; nucleotides outside the gene matches: 6. The CDR3 DNA reads TGTGCCAGCAGCCAGGAGACTAGCGGGTGGTACAATGAGCAGTTCTTC. Its protein is CASSQETSGWYNEQFF.